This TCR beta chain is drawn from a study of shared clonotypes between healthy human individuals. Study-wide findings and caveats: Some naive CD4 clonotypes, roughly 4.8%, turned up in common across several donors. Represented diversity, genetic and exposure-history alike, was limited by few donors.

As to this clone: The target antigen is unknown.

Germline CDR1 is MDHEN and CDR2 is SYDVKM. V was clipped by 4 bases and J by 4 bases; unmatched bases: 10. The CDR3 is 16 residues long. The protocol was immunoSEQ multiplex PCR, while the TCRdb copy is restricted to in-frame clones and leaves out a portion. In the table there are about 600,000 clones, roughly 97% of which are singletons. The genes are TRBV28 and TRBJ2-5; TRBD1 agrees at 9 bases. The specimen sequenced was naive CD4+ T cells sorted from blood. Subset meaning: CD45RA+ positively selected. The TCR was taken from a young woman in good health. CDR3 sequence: CASSSGPETGGETQYF. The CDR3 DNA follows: TGTGCCAGCAGTTCAGGGCCCGAGACAGGGGGAGAGACCCAGTACTTC. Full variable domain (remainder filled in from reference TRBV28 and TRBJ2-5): DVKVTQSSRYLVKRTGEKVFLECVQDMDHENMFWYRQDPGLGLRLIYFSYDVKMKEKGDIPEGYSVSREKKERFSLILESASTNQTSMYLCASSSGPETGGETQYFGPGTRLLVL.